These 25 T cell receptor beta chains were sequenced from one sample in a study of post-analysis software for immune sequencing data. Unique molecular identifiers featured in each of the TCR beta cDNA libraries. TCRdb re-derived calls from the PCR reads in MiXCR, one entry per CDR3 protein. Here the sample spans 350,000 to 500,000 distinct CDR3 sequences, approximately 39% being singletons. For these TCRs, the target antigens are not known. Study-level findings and limits: Comparison of patients with controls showed 5 or 6 TRBV segments more frequent in patients, TRBV5-6, TRBV5-1 and TRBV20-1 among them.

The specimen sequenced was blood. The receptors derive from a girl aged 2-10 years with multiple sclerosis.

The gene calls are TRBV4-3 and TRBJ2-7; 9 bases are a match to TRBD2. Unmatched junction bases numbered 9, after V lost 0 bases and J lost 3 bases. The CDR3 is 17 residues long. Germline CDR1 LGHNA, CDR2 YSLEER. Written as DNA, the CDR3 is TGCGCCAGCAGCCAAGATAGGGGACTAGCAGCAGGCTACGAGCAGTACTTC. This codes for CASSQDRGLAAGYEQYF.

The V gene is TRBV5-1, the J gene TRBJ2-1; 8 bases match TRBD1. In germline, CDR1 is SGHRS, CDR2 YFSETQ. This CDR3 is 16 amino acids long. With V trimmed by 3 bases and J by 8 bases, 13 bases remained unmatched. The CDR3 is CASSSLAGTGGDEQFF. CDR3 nucleotide sequence: TGCGCCAGCAGCTCCCTGGCAGGGACAGGTGGAGATGAGCAGTTCTTC. The full variable domain, its missing parts supplied by reference TRBV5-1 and TRBJ2-1, is KAGVTQTPRYLIKTRGQQVTLSCSPISGHRSVSWYQQTPGQGLQFLFEYFSETQRNKGNFPGRFSGRQFSNSRSEMNVSTLELGDSALYLCASSSLAGTGGDEQFFGPGTRLTVL.

This chain links TRBV7-3 with TRBJ2-5; 7 positions agree with TRBD1. Germline V gene lookup returns CDR1 SGHTA and CDR2 FQGTGA. J lost 1 base, V lost 4 bases, and 3 bases had no gene match. The CDR3 covers 14 residues. The CDR3 nucleotides read TGTGCCAGCAGCTCAGGGACAGTCCAAGAGACCCAGTACTTC. Its protein is CASSSGTVQETQYF.

The CDR3 bases are TGTGCCAGCAGCAGCGAGTGGGCTAGCGGCTACAATGAGCAGTTCTTC. Its translation is CASSSEWASGYNEQFF. J is TRBJ2-1 and V is TRBV7-9, with 7 bases fitting TRBD2. There are 16 residues in the CDR3. Per germline, CDR1 SEHNR and CDR2 FQNEAQ (reference sequence). Losses at the gene ends were 5 bases for V and 3 bases for J; bases not matched to a gene: 10.

The gene calls are TRBV5-1 and TRBJ2-3; D call uncertain. The V end lost 1 base, the J end lost 3 bases, and 12 bases lay between the germline ends. Germline lookup yields CDR1 SGHRS and CDR2 YFSETQ. CDR3 length: 15 residues. This CDR3 reads CASSLSGRVTDTQYF. The CDR3, as DNA: TGCGCCAGCAGCTTGTCGGGTAGGGTAACAGATACGCAGTATTTT.

The V gene is TRBV27, the J gene TRBJ2-7; D is unresolved. The V gene lost 4 bases and the J gene lost 5 bases, with 12 bases spanning the gap. Germline CDR1 MNHEY, CDR2 SMNVEV (reference sequence). This CDR3 region has 13 residues. DNA for the CDR3: TGTGCCAGCAGTTCGGTGGCCGCCGACGAGCAGTACTTC. It yields the protein CASSSVAADEQYF.

This clonotype occurred a few times. CDR3 DNA sequence: TGTGCCACCACCTTAGGTTATAGCAATCAGCCCCAGCATTTT. This codes for CATTLGYSNQPQHF. The rearrangement joins TRBV15 to TRBJ1-5, with D unresolved. Germline lookup yields CDR1 LNHNV and CDR2 YYDKDF (reference sequence). V was clipped by 7 bases and J by 0 bases, with 10 bases between them. The length of the CDR3 is 14 residues. The full variable domain, in which reference TRBV15 and TRBJ1-5 provide the parts outside the CDR3, is DAMVIQNPRYQVTQFGKPVTLSCSQTLNHNVMYWYQQKSSQAPKLLFHYYDKDFNNEADTPDNFQSRRPNTSFCFLDIRSPGLGDTAMYLCATTLGYSNQPQHFGDGTRLSIL.

This clonotype was seen a few times. The gene calls are TRBV12-3 or TRBV12-4 and TRBJ1-5, with a weak D call TRBD1 (6 bases). Trimming pared 6 bases from V and 3 bases from J, leaving 15 bases between. There are 15 residues in the CDR3. CDR3 in DNA: TGTGCCAGCAGGGGGGCGGGGGCGAACAATCAGCCCCAGCATTTT. Encoded protein: CASRGAGANNQPQHF.

The chain recombines TRBV20-1 with TRBJ2-1; D not resolved. This CDR3 is 13 amino acids long. Germline values: CDR1 DFQATT, CDR2 SNEGSKA (reference sequence). Trimming removed 4 bases at V and 2 bases at J, with 9 bases between. CDR3 sequence reads: CSANLATYNEQFF. The CDR3, as DNA: TGCAGTGCTAACCTGGCAACCTACAATGAGCAGTTCTTC.

This chain joins TRBV6-2 or TRBV6-3 and TRBJ1-1, with unresolved D. The CDR3 covers 17 residues. Germline V CDR1 and CDR2: MNHEY, SVGEGT. V shed 2 bases and J shed 0 bases, with 16 bases lying between them. The chain's CDR3 is CASSYEKVVLMNTEAFF. The CDR3 nucleotides are TGTGCCAGCAGTTACGAAAAGGTAGTCCTCATGAACACTGAAGCTTTCTTT.

The rearrangement joins TRBV7-3 to TRBJ2-1, with a possible D match to TRBD1 (6 bases). The germline CDR1 and CDR2 sequences are SGHTA and FQGTGA. The CDR3 length is 22 residues. V was pared by 4 bases and J by 4 bases, with 35 bases between. The CDR3 DNA reads TGTGCCAGCAGCTCGGACGGGATGGGCAGGGGATTCGGTCTAGCAGGTTACAATGAGCAGTTCTTC. Its protein product is CASSSDGMGRGFGLAGYNEQFF.

This sequence joins TRBV20-1 and TRBJ2-7, with 10 bases matching TRBD2. The end of the DNA fits TRBJ2-4 better, so the J call may be wrong. Looked up from germline, CDR1 is DFQATT and CDR2 is SNEGSKA (reference sequence). The CDR3 is 19 amino acids. CDR3 nucleotide sequence: TGCAGTGCTAGAGATCCCAGCGGGAGGGCCTCACTAGCCAAAAACATTCAGTACTTC. Its protein is CSARDPSGRASLAKNIQYF.

This chain joins TRBV20-1 and TRBJ2-3; tentative D call: TRBD1 (6 bases). CDR3 length: 14 residues. Germline values: CDR1 DFQATT, CDR2 SNEGSKA (reference sequence). The ends were cut back, 8 bases at V and 0 bases at J, with 15 bases in the middle. This chain's CDR3 is CSQGGDTSTDTQYF. The CDR3 nucleotides read TGCAGTCAGGGTGGGGACACTAGCACAGATACGCAGTATTTT.

This clonotype has just a few counts. The chain is built from TRBV12-3 or TRBV12-4 and TRBJ1-2, with 10 bases matching TRBD1. This CDR3 region has 15 residues. V lost 6 bases and J lost 0; bases outside the gene matches: 4. CDR3 sequence: CASRDRGKANYGYTF. The DNA of the CDR3 is TGTGCCAGCAGGGACAGGGGGAAGGCTAACTATGGCTACACCTTC.

The chain links TRBV12-3 or TRBV12-4 to TRBJ2-5, with 12 bases aligning to TRBD2. The CDR3 loop spans 18 amino acids. The trim removed 6 bases at V and 4 bases at J, leaving 15 bases unmatched. The CDR3 protein is CASSFPGLAGGLGETQYF. CDR3 DNA: TGTGCCAGCAGCTTCCCGGGGCTAGCGGGAGGGCTAGGAGAGACCCAGTACTTC.

The rearrangement links TRBV12-5 to TRBJ2-1; 9 bases are shared with TRBD2. Per the germline V gene, CDR1 is LGHNT and CDR2 is FRNRAP. The trim removed 2 bases at V and 0 bases at J, leaving 11 bases unmatched. The CDR3 consists of 19 residues. For the CDR3, the DNA is TGTGCTAGTGGTTTGAGCTTGATAGCGGGAGAGAGCTCCTACAATGAGCAGTTCTTC. Residues: CASGLSLIAGESSYNEQFF.

This clonotype was observed a handful of times. The genes are TRBV12-3 or TRBV12-4 and TRBJ2-5; D is possibly TRBD1 (5 bases). V lost 4 bases and J 0 bases, leaving 9 bases between the germline ends. This CDR3 has 14 amino acids. This chain's CDR3 is CASSSQGYQETQYF. CDR3 bases: TGTGCCAGCAGTTCGCAGGGTTACCAAGAGACCCAGTACTTC.

The chain joins TRBV6-2 or TRBV6-3 to TRBJ2-1; unclear D gene. Germline CDR1 is MNHEY and CDR2 is SVGEGT. The CDR3 runs to 14 residues. V was shortened by 7 bases and J by 2 bases, with 12 bases between the two germline ends. CDR3 bases: TGTGCCAGCATTCCTAGAAGCCCCTACAATGAGCAGTTCTTC. This translates into CASIPRSPYNEQFF.

The genes are TRBV12-3 or TRBV12-4 and TRBJ1-5; TRBD1 matches 9 bases. The junction had 6 bases not matched to a gene; V was cut back by 6 bases and J by 3 bases. The CDR3 is 15 amino acids. This chain's CDR3 is CASRSQGAINQPQHF. CDR3 coding DNA: TGTGCCAGCAGGTCACAGGGGGCGATCAATCAGCCCCAGCATTTT.

This clonotype came up once. This chain's CDR3 is CASSQQGTRLYNEQYF. The CDR3 DNA is TGTGCCAGCAGTCAACAGGGGACGCGGTTATACAATGAGCAGTACTTC. The rearrangement uses TRBV12-3 or TRBV12-4 and TRBJ2-5; 7 bases agree with TRBD1. The CDR3 consists of 16 residues. The junction had 20 bases not matched to a gene; V was cut back by 5 bases and J by 11 bases.

As regards this clonotype: The junction does not match germline at one end; this may be a read error. The chain employs TRBV6-2 or TRBV6-3 and TRBJ2-4; D gene ambiguous. The DNA end favors TRBJ2-7, so the J call may be wrong. Germline-derived CDR1 and CDR2 are MNHEY and SVGEGT. This CDR3 is 13 amino acids long. In DNA, the CDR3 is TGTGCCACCAGTTTCCGGGCCCTCTACGAGCAGTACTTC. Encoded protein: CATSFRALYEQYF.

This clonotype has just one count. The gene calls are TRBV5-1 and TRBJ1-1; D remains ambiguous. This CDR3 spans 12 amino acids. Germline-derived CDR1 and CDR2 are SGHRS and YFSETQ. The V and J ends lost 5 bases and 1 base respectively, with 6 bases between them. CDR3 sequence: CASRGSNTEAFF. As DNA, the CDR3 is TGCGCCAGCAGGGGTTCGAACACTGAAGCTTTCTTT.

The chain recombines TRBV20-1 with TRBJ2-1; D remains ambiguous. From germline, CDR1 is DFQATT and CDR2 SNEGSKA (reference sequence). V lost 1 base and J lost 5, with 9 bases in between. There are 13 residues in the CDR3. CDR3 protein: CSARAVTDNEQFF. The CDR3 region has the DNA TGCAGTGCTAGAGCCGTAACCGACAATGAGCAGTTCTTC.

The V and J genes are TRBV6-5 and TRBJ1-6; TRBD1 agrees at 10 bases. In germline, CDR1 is MNHEY, CDR2 SVGAGI. V lost 1 base, J lost 6 bases, and 3 bases stayed unmatched. This CDR3 contains 16 residues. The CDR3 bases are TGTGCCAGCAGTTACTGGGACAGGGGACGTAATTCACCCCTCCACTTT. Translation: CASSYWDRGRNSPLHF.

Remarks on this clonotype: One base away lies a much larger clone, so this may be a sequencing read error. The chain is built from TRBV10-3 and TRBJ2-7; no firm D call. The CDR3 covers 14 residues. The V gene lost 3 bases and the J gene lost 1 base, with 10 bases spanning the gap. Germline-derived CDR1 and CDR2 are ENHRY and SYGVKD. The CDR3 sequence is CAISDQDGSYEQYF. CDR3 sequence (DNA): TGTGCCATCAGTGACCAGGACGGGTCCTACGAGCAGTACTTC.